These T cell receptor beta chains were read from a single sample in a study of T-cell reconstitution after alpha-beta-depleted transplantation in children. TCRdb re-called the PCR reads through MiXCR, storing one row per CDR3 protein. The sample carries 550,000 to 800,000 distinct CDR3 sequences, roughly 14% recorded once. The sequencing used PBMCs, collected before TCRalphabeta/CD19-depleted stem cell transplant. Receptors were obtained from a girl aged 2 to 10 with congenital amegakaryocytic thrombocytopenia, due to receive a stem cell transplant. Both conserved end residues are part of each CDR3. The D gene is left open where the match is weak. Where a row states a size, it is once, few, many or the class of an expanded clone; other rows omit it.

V gene: TRBV5-1; clone size: many; D gene: .; J gene: TRBJ2-5; CDR3 DNA: TGCGCCAGCAGCAACGAAGAGACCCAGTACTTC; CDR3 protein: CASSNEETQYF
V gene: TRBV5-1; clone size: many; D gene: .; J gene: TRBJ2-1; CDR3 DNA: TGCGCCAGCTTGGAGGATCCCAGCTACTACAATGAGCAGTTCTTC; CDR3 protein: CASLEDPSYYNEQFF
V gene: TRBV10-2; clone size: few; D gene: TRBD1; J gene: TRBJ1-2; CDR3 DNA: TGCGCCAGCAGTCCTAACCTAGACAGGGGAGGAGGCTACACCTTC; CDR3 protein: CASSPNLDRGGGYTF
V gene: TRBV20-1; clone size: .; D gene: TRBD2; J gene: TRBJ2-1; CDR3 DNA: TGCAGTGCTAGAGATTGGGGGTCTAGCGGGAGCTCCTACAATGAGCAGTTCTTC; CDR3 protein: CSARDWGSSGSSYNEQFF
V gene: TRBV29-1; clone size: .; D gene: .; J gene: TRBJ2-3; CDR3 DNA: TGCAGCGTTGTGGGGGGATTCACAGATACGCAGTATTTT; CDR3 protein: CSVVGGFTDTQYF
V gene: TRBV20-1; clone size: many; D gene: TRBD1; J gene: TRBJ2-7; CDR3 DNA: TGCAGTGCTAGATACAGGGGGCGCGAAGAGCAGTACTTC; CDR3 protein: CSARYRGREEQYF
V gene: TRBV12-3/TRBV12-4; clone size: .; D gene: .; J gene: TRBJ2-4; CDR3 DNA: TGTGCCAGCAGCAACTTGCTAATAGCCAAAAACATTCAGTACTTC; CDR3 protein: CASSNLLIAKNIQYF
V gene: TRBV20-1; clone size: few; D gene: TRBD1; J gene: TRBJ2-7; CDR3 DNA: TGCAGTACCGCACCCGGGACAGGTCGCGAGCAGTACTTC; CDR3 protein: CSTAPGTGREQYF
V gene: TRBV28; clone size: few; D gene: .; J gene: TRBJ2-4; CDR3 DNA: TGTGCCACCTCAAGTCCGTCGGGAGCCAAAAACATTCAGTACTTC; CDR3 protein: CATSSPSGAKNIQYF
V gene: TRBV5-1; clone size: many; D gene: .; J gene: TRBJ2-7; CDR3 DNA: TGCGCCAGCAGCTTTACCGGGACCTACTACGAGCAGTACTTC; CDR3 protein: CASSFTGTYYEQYF
V gene: TRBV20-1; clone size: many; D gene: .; J gene: TRBJ2-2; CDR3 DNA: TGCAGTGCTAGAGACCAGGGGTCCGCCGGGGAGCTGTTTTTT; CDR3 protein: CSARDQGSAGELFF
V gene: TRBV4-1; clone size: few; D gene: .; J gene: TRBJ1-2; CDR3 DNA: TGCGCCAGCAGCCAAGGCGAATGGGCCTTCTATGGCTACACCTTC; CDR3 protein: CASSQGEWAFYGYTF
V gene: TRBV28; clone size: .; D gene: .; J gene: TRBJ2-3; CDR3 DNA: TGTGCCAGCAGTCCGCCCAAGGGTCCAGATACGCAGTATTTT; CDR3 protein: CASSPPKGPDTQYF
V gene: TRBV4-1; clone size: .; D gene: .; J gene: TRBJ2-3; CDR3 DNA: TGCGCCAGCAGCCAAGATCCAACAGGCCGTGGCACAGATACGCAGTATTTT; CDR3 protein: CASSQDPTGRGTDTQYF
V gene: TRBV15; clone size: .; D gene: TRBD1; J gene: TRBJ2-1; CDR3 DNA: TGTGCCACCAAACGACAGGGGGGCCGCAGAGGGAACAATGAGCAGTTCTTC; CDR3 protein: CATKRQGGRRGNNEQFF
V gene: TRBV2; clone size: few; D gene: TRBD1; J gene: TRBJ2-7; CDR3 DNA: TGTGCCAGCACCGGGACAGGCGCCTACGAGCAGTACTTC; CDR3 protein: CASTGTGAYEQYF
V gene: TRBV29-1; clone size: few; D gene: .; J gene: TRBJ1-1; CDR3 DNA: TGCAGCGTTGATCAGACCGGCGGCCCGAACACTGAAGCTTTCTTT; CDR3 protein: CSVDQTGGPNTEAFF
V gene: TRBV5-1; clone size: many; D gene: TRBD2; J gene: TRBJ2-7; CDR3 DNA: TGCGCCAGCAGCTTAACTAGCGGGAGCTCAGGGGTCTACGAGCAGTACTTC; CDR3 protein: CASSLTSGSSGVYEQYF
V gene: TRBV3-1; clone size: many; D gene: .; J gene: TRBJ2-7; CDR3 DNA: TGTGCCAGCAGCCAGGTTGTCGGGATCTACGAGCAGTACTTC; CDR3 protein: CASSQVVGIYEQYF
V gene: TRBV20-1; clone size: .; D gene: TRBD1; J gene: TRBJ2-1; CDR3 DNA: TGCAGTGCTAGAAACTACCGGGACAGGGACTACAATGAGCAGTTCTTC; CDR3 protein: CSARNYRDRDYNEQFF
V gene: TRBV20-1; clone size: many; D gene: .; J gene: TRBJ2-7; CDR3 DNA: TGCAGTGCGGGGACTTCACATCCCTACGAGCAGTACTTC; CDR3 protein: CSAGTSHPYEQYF
V gene: TRBV28; clone size: .; D gene: .; J gene: TRBJ2-7; CDR3 DNA: TGTGCCAGCAGTTCGCCCCTGGGGCAGGGGACCTACGAGCAGTACTTC; CDR3 protein: CASSSPLGQGTYEQYF
V gene: TRBV7-7; clone size: many; D gene: .; J gene: TRBJ2-3; CDR3 DNA: TGTGCCAGCAGCCACTTAGGGAGCACAGATACGCAGTATTTT; CDR3 protein: CASSHLGSTDTQYF
V gene: TRBV5-1; clone size: .; D gene: TRBD2; J gene: TRBJ2-7; CDR3 DNA: TGCGCCAGCAGCTTATCCGGGACTAGGTCCTACGAGCAGTACTTC; CDR3 protein: CASSLSGTRSYEQYF
V gene: TRBV15; clone size: few; D gene: .; J gene: TRBJ2-7; CDR3 DNA: TGTGCCACCAGCAGAGATCCCCAATATACGTACGAGCAGTACTTC; CDR3 protein: CATSRDPQYTYEQYF
V gene: TRBV20-1; clone size: .; D gene: TRBD1; J gene: TRBJ1-2; CDR3 DNA: TGCAGTGCTAGAGTTTATCGCGGAGGGACAGCCTATGGCTACACCTTC; CDR3 protein: CSARVYRGGTAYGYTF
V gene: TRBV7-9; clone size: many; D gene: .; J gene: TRBJ2-3; CDR3 DNA: TGTGCCAGCAGCTTAGGGACTCAAGATACGCAGTATTTT; CDR3 protein: CASSLGTQDTQYF
V gene: TRBV5-1; clone size: .; D gene: .; J gene: TRBJ1-2; CDR3 DNA: TGCGCCAGCAGCCGTGACAGAAATTCTAACTATGGCTACACCTTC; CDR3 protein: CASSRDRNSNYGYTF
V gene: TRBV7-2; clone size: few; D gene: TRBD2; J gene: TRBJ2-1; CDR3 DNA: TGTGCCAGCAGCCCACGCATTAGCGGGAGAAATGAGCAGTTCTTC; CDR3 protein: CASSPRISGRNEQFF
V gene: TRBV3-1; clone size: many; D gene: .; J gene: TRBJ2-1; CDR3 DNA: TGTGCCAGCAGCCAAATCACTAGTAGGCAGTTCTTC; CDR3 protein: CASSQITSRQFF
V gene: TRBV7-2; clone size: many; D gene: .; J gene: TRBJ1-5; CDR3 DNA: TGTGCCAGCAGTTTGGACGGTGGACGCAATCAGCCCCAGCATTTT; CDR3 protein: CASSLDGGRNQPQHF
V gene: TRBV7-9; clone size: .; D gene: .; J gene: TRBJ2-5; CDR3 DNA: TGTGCCAGCAGCTTAGCTAGGGGGGTAGAAGAGACCCAGTACTTC; CDR3 protein: CASSLARGVEETQYF
V gene: TRBV7-6; clone size: once; D gene: .; J gene: TRBJ2-7; CDR3 DNA: TGTGCCAGCAGCCTGCCTTCCAGTCGCTCCTACGAGCAGTACTTC; CDR3 protein: CASSLPSSRSYEQYF
V gene: TRBV25-1; clone size: .; D gene: TRBD2; J gene: TRBJ2-5; CDR3 DNA: TGTGCCAGCAGGGGGGGGACGGGAAGAAATGGGGAGACCCAGTACTTC; CDR3 protein: CASRGGTGRNGETQYF
V gene: TRBV28; clone size: .; D gene: TRBD1; J gene: TRBJ1-2; CDR3 DNA: TGTGCCAGCAGGTACAGGGGATATGGCTACACCTTC; CDR3 protein: CASRYRGYGYTF
V gene: TRBV20-1; clone size: many; D gene: TRBD2; J gene: TRBJ2-3; CDR3 DNA: TGCAGTGCTAGAGATCAGTCTAGCGGGGGTCATGATACGCAGTATTTT; CDR3 protein: CSARDQSSGGHDTQYF
V gene: TRBV5-1; clone size: many; D gene: .; J gene: TRBJ2-1; CDR3 DNA: TGCGCCAGCAGCTTGCGGGGAGCGGGCGCGGGGTACAATGAGCAGTTCTTC; CDR3 protein: CASSLRGAGAGYNEQFF
V gene: TRBV11-2; clone size: many; D gene: .; J gene: TRBJ2-1; CDR3 DNA: TGTGCCAGCAGCCCGGGGAGCGGTCCCTACAATGAGCAGTTCTTC; CDR3 protein: CASSPGSGPYNEQFF
V gene: TRBV29-1; clone size: few; D gene: TRBD2; J gene: TRBJ2-1; CDR3 DNA: TGCAGCGTTAAGGGACTAGCCAGTAACAATGAGCAGTTCTTC; CDR3 protein: CSVKGLASNNEQFF
V gene: TRBV3-1; clone size: few; D gene: .; J gene: TRBJ2-5; CDR3 DNA: TGTGCCAGCAGCCTAGGGACTGCCTTTCAAGAGACCCAGTACTTC; CDR3 protein: CASSLGTAFQETQYF
V gene: TRBV5-1; clone size: few; D gene: TRBD2; J gene: TRBJ2-1; CDR3 DNA: TGCGCCAGCAGCGTCGGGACTAGTGAACAGCAGTTCTTC; CDR3 protein: CASSVGTSEQQFF
V gene: TRBV10-3; clone size: many; D gene: .; J gene: TRBJ1-1; CDR3 DNA: TGTGCCATCGGACAAAATACAGGGAACACTGAAGCTTTCTTT; CDR3 protein: CAIGQNTGNTEAFF
V gene: TRBV29-1; clone size: many; D gene: .; J gene: TRBJ2-7; CDR3 DNA: TGCAGCGTTTCAGGAGCAGCCTACGAGCAGTACTTC; CDR3 protein: CSVSGAAYEQYF
V gene: TRBV12-3/TRBV12-4; clone size: many; D gene: TRBD1; J gene: TRBJ1-1; CDR3 DNA: TGTGCCAGCAGTTGGGACAGCGGTTGGGACACTGAAGCTTTCTTT; CDR3 protein: CASSWDSGWDTEAFF
V gene: TRBV5-1; clone size: few; D gene: .; J gene: TRBJ1-2; CDR3 DNA: TGCGCCAGCAGACAAAACGGACTGAACTATGGCTACACCTTC; CDR3 protein: CASRQNGLNYGYTF
V gene: TRBV12-3/TRBV12-4; clone size: many; D gene: .; J gene: TRBJ2-7; CDR3 DNA: TGTGCCAGCAGCCAACAAGACGAGCAGTACTTC; CDR3 protein: CASSQQDEQYF
V gene: TRBV7-9; clone size: .; D gene: TRBD2; J gene: TRBJ2-1; CDR3 DNA: TGTGCCAGCAGCTTAATGATGAAGGCGGGAGGGAAGGATGAGCAGTTCTTC; CDR3 protein: CASSLMMKAGGKDEQFF
V gene: TRBV20-1; clone size: few; D gene: .; J gene: TRBJ2-7; CDR3 DNA: TGCAGTGCCAGCCCAGGGGCTCTCCACGAGCAGTACTTC; CDR3 protein: CSASPGALHEQYF
V gene: TRBV12-3/TRBV12-4; clone size: many; D gene: TRBD2; J gene: TRBJ2-1; CDR3 DNA: TGTGCCAGCAGTCCATCGGGCGGGAGGGCCGTCCATGAGCAGTTCTTC; CDR3 protein: CASSPSGGRAVHEQFF
V gene: TRBV6-5; clone size: .; D gene: TRBD2; J gene: TRBJ2-3; CDR3 DNA: TGTGCCAGCAGCCAAACTAGCGGAAGCCTCTTGAATACGCAGTATTTT; CDR3 protein: CASSQTSGSLLNTQYF
V gene: TRBV20-1; clone size: many; D gene: .; J gene: TRBJ2-5; CDR3 DNA: TGCAGTGCTCCGTACCAAGAGACCCAGTACTTC; CDR3 protein: CSAPYQETQYF
V gene: TRBV7-9; clone size: few; D gene: .; J gene: TRBJ2-3; CDR3 DNA: TGTGCCAGCAGCTTAGAGTCGACTATGGGGCAGTATTTT; CDR3 protein: CASSLESTMGQYF
V gene: TRBV20-1; clone size: many; D gene: .; J gene: TRBJ2-3; CDR3 DNA: TGCAGTGCTAGAGATAAAGGCCGCACAGATACGCAGTATTTT; CDR3 protein: CSARDKGRTDTQYF
V gene: TRBV7-9; clone size: .; D gene: TRBD2; J gene: TRBJ2-7; CDR3 DNA: TGTGCCAGCAGCTTATCCCAACTAGCGGGAGCTGGCGAGCAGTACTTC; CDR3 protein: CASSLSQLAGAGEQYF
V gene: TRBV2; clone size: .; D gene: TRBD2; J gene: TRBJ2-5; CDR3 DNA: TGTGCCAGCAGTTTTCCCTTCGGGACTAGCCAAGAGACCCAGTACTTC; CDR3 protein: CASSFPFGTSQETQYF
V gene: TRBV20-1; clone size: .; D gene: TRBD2; J gene: TRBJ2-5; CDR3 DNA: TGCAGTGCTTGCCCCGGGACTAGCGCCTCCTTTGTGGAGACCCAGTACTTC; CDR3 protein: CSACPGTSASFVETQYF
V gene: TRBV7-2; clone size: few; D gene: .; J gene: TRBJ2-1; CDR3 DNA: TGTGCCAGCAGGGAGGGGTCGGGTTGGAATGAGCAGTTCTTC; CDR3 protein: CASREGSGWNEQFF
V gene: TRBV28; clone size: few; D gene: TRBD1; J gene: TRBJ1-2; CDR3 DNA: TGTGCCAGCAGTTTATCCCGGACAGGGGTGGGTGGCTACACCTTC; CDR3 protein: CASSLSRTGVGGYTF
V gene: TRBV20-1; clone size: .; D gene: .; J gene: TRBJ1-2; CDR3 DNA: TGCAGTGCTAGAGCCCCTAGGGGTAACGGTCTCTATGGCTACACCTTC; CDR3 protein: CSARAPRGNGLYGYTF